The rows below give T cell receptor beta chains drawn from one sample of a study of shared T cell receptors in the human thymus. Method: immunoSEQ multiplex PCR; TCRdb's copy keeps in-frame clones and lacks some. The data contain approximately 760,000 clones, around 85% of them seen just once; the ten biggest clones take up around 0.0099%. This sample also belongs to another study, concerning human thymus T cells.

Sequencing was performed on thymocytes. The receptors here all came from a girl under three years old with a congenital heart defect. Both conserved end residues are part of each CDR3. The order of the fields is clone size, J gene, V gene, D gene, CDR3 protein, CDR3 DNA. The D gene is left open where the match is weak. Size tells how often a clone was seen (once, few, many) or the class of an expanded clone, and some rows leave it out.

clone_size: NA; j_call: TRBJ2-2; v_call: TRBV6-1; d_call: TRBD1; cdr3_aa: CASSGGSEGQGNTGELFF; cdr3_nt: TGTGCCAGCAGTGGGGGGTCAGAGGGACAGGGGAACACCGGGGAGCTGTTTTTT
clone_size: NA; j_call: TRBJ2-7; v_call: TRBV6-1; d_call: NA; cdr3_aa: CASRAGQSYEQYF; cdr3_nt: TGTGCCAGCAGGGCCGGACAGTCCTACGAGCAGTACTTC
clone_size: NA; j_call: TRBJ1-2; v_call: TRBV15; d_call: NA; cdr3_aa: CATSRDFKGRVSRTCGYTF; cdr3_nt: TGTGCCACCAGCAGAGATTTTAAGGGCAGGGTATCTCGAACGTGTGGCTACACCTTC
clone_size: NA; j_call: TRBJ1-5; v_call: TRBV6-1; d_call: NA; cdr3_aa: CASSSRDLFQPQHF; cdr3_nt: TGTGCCAGCAGTTCCCGGGACTTATTTCAGCCCCAGCATTTT
clone_size: NA; j_call: TRBJ1-6; v_call: TRBV2; d_call: TRBD1; cdr3_aa: CASSEGDRESSAHNSPLHF; cdr3_nt: TGTGCCAGCAGTGAGGGGGACAGGGAATCGTCTGCCCATAATTCACCCCTCCACTTT
clone_size: NA; j_call: TRBJ1-2; v_call: TRBV28; d_call: TRBD1; cdr3_aa: CASSQTGHSTNYGYTF; cdr3_nt: TGTGCCAGCAGTCAGACAGGGCACTCTACTAACTATGGCTACACCTTC
clone_size: NA; j_call: TRBJ2-1; v_call: TRBV12-5; d_call: NA; cdr3_aa: CASGHQRLGGREQFF; cdr3_nt: TGTGCTAGTGGCCACCAGCGGCTGGGGGGGCGGGAGCAGTTCTTC
clone_size: NA; j_call: TRBJ1-2; v_call: TRBV19; d_call: TRBD1; cdr3_aa: CASSIGKGSRDREIYGYTF; cdr3_nt: TGTGCCAGTAGTATTGGTAAGGGTAGCCGGGACAGGGAAATCTATGGCTACACCTTC
clone_size: once; j_call: TRBJ1-1; v_call: TRBV6-5; d_call: NA; cdr3_aa: CASSYSSQGGTEAFF; cdr3_nt: TGTGCCAGCAGTTACTCGTCACAGGGAGGGACTGAAGCTTTCTTT
clone_size: NA; j_call: TRBJ1-4; v_call: TRBV27; d_call: NA; cdr3_aa: CASSPLGLQGGEKLFF; cdr3_nt: TGTGCCAGCAGTCCATTAGGGCTACAGGGAGGGGAAAAACTGTTTTTT
clone_size: few; j_call: TRBJ1-6; v_call: TRBV15; d_call: TRBD1; cdr3_aa: CATSRDPRDRVRTHINSPLHF; cdr3_nt: TGTGCCACCAGCAGAGATCCCCGGGACAGGGTGAGAACCCACATTAATTCACCCCTCCACTTT
clone_size: NA; j_call: TRBJ2-6; v_call: TRBV28; d_call: NA; cdr3_aa: CASVSSGANVLTF; cdr3_nt: TGTGCCAGCGTTAGCTCTGGGGCCAACGTCCTGACTTTC
clone_size: NA; j_call: TRBJ1-1; v_call: TRBV5-1; d_call: NA; cdr3_aa: CASSLGAEVEGDTEAFF; cdr3_nt: TGCGCCAGCAGCTTAGGGGCAGAGGTTGAGGGGGACACTGAAGCTTTCTTT
clone_size: NA; j_call: TRBJ2-1; v_call: TRBV29-1; d_call: NA; cdr3_aa: CSVEDPRGADYNEQFF; cdr3_nt: TGCAGCGTTGAAGATCCTCGCGGGGCCGACTACAATGAGCAGTTCTTC
clone_size: NA; j_call: TRBJ1-4; v_call: TRBV28; d_call: TRBD1; cdr3_aa: CASSPWEVGMGQLNEKLFF; cdr3_nt: TGTGCCAGCAGCCCCTGGGAGGTGGGGATGGGACAGCTAAATGAAAAACTGTTTTTT
clone_size: once; j_call: TRBJ1-1; v_call: TRBV27; d_call: NA; cdr3_aa: CASSPGDSRDTEAFF; cdr3_nt: TGTGCCAGCAGCCCAGGGGATTCGAGGGACACTGAAGCTTTCTTT
clone_size: NA; j_call: TRBJ2-3; v_call: TRBV28; d_call: TRBD1; cdr3_aa: CASSPRDRGHYTQYF; cdr3_nt: TGTGCCAGCAGCCCCAGGGACAGGGGCCATTATACGCAGTATTTT
clone_size: NA; j_call: TRBJ2-3; v_call: TRBV28; d_call: NA; cdr3_aa: CASTNAQGMVDTQYF; cdr3_nt: TGTGCCAGCACCAATGCTCAGGGGATGGTAGATACGCAGTATTTT
clone_size: NA; j_call: TRBJ2-1; v_call: TRBV27; d_call: TRBD2; cdr3_aa: CASSSTSGGSSYNEQFF; cdr3_nt: TGTGCCAGCAGTTCGACGAGCGGGGGGAGCTCCTACAATGAGCAGTTCTTC
clone_size: NA; j_call: TRBJ1-2; v_call: TRBV1; d_call: NA; cdr3_aa: CTSSQRTGRLWGYTF; cdr3_nt: TGCACCAGCAGCCAACGGACAGGGCGCCTCTGGGGCTACACCTTC
clone_size: NA; j_call: TRBJ1-1; v_call: TRBV11-2; d_call: NA; cdr3_aa: CASSKSGNTEAFF; cdr3_nt: TGTGCCAGCAGCAAAAGCGGGAACACTGAAGCTTTCTTT
clone_size: NA; j_call: TRBJ1-2; v_call: TRBV7-3; d_call: NA; cdr3_aa: CASSLNTGNSYGYTF; cdr3_nt: TGTGCCAGCAGCTTAAACACAGGAAACTCGTATGGCTACACCTTC
clone_size: NA; j_call: TRBJ1-5; v_call: TRBV9; d_call: NA; cdr3_aa: CASSGTGLGQPQHF; cdr3_nt: TGTGCCAGCAGCGGTACAGGGTTAGGGCAGCCCCAGCATTTT
clone_size: NA; j_call: TRBJ2-7; v_call: TRBV15; d_call: TRBD1; cdr3_aa: CATSRATNRGRVGEQYF; cdr3_nt: TGTGCCACCAGCAGGGCAACGAACAGGGGGCGTGTTGGCGAGCAGTACTTC
clone_size: NA; j_call: TRBJ1-1; v_call: TRBV12-5; d_call: TRBD1; cdr3_aa: CASGFRQGLNTEAFF; cdr3_nt: TGTGCTAGTGGTTTCAGACAGGGACTGAACACTGAAGCTTTCTTT
clone_size: NA; j_call: TRBJ1-1; v_call: TRBV9; d_call: TRBD1; cdr3_aa: CASSSGGQDNLNTEAFF; cdr3_nt: TGTGCCAGCAGCTCAGGGGGACAGGACAACTTGAACACTGAAGCTTTCTTT
clone_size: NA; j_call: TRBJ1-6; v_call: TRBV6-6; d_call: TRBD1; cdr3_aa: CASSDRQGARSPLHF; cdr3_nt: TGTGCCAGCAGCGACCGACAGGGGGCACGATCACCCCTCCACTTT
clone_size: NA; j_call: TRBJ1-1; v_call: TRBV14; d_call: NA; cdr3_aa: CASSQAFAPDRGNTEAFF; cdr3_nt: TGTGCCAGCAGCCAAGCATTTGCTCCTGACAGAGGAAACACTGAAGCTTTCTTT
clone_size: NA; j_call: TRBJ1-1; v_call: TRBV10-2; d_call: TRBD1; cdr3_aa: CASTADRVDTEAFF; cdr3_nt: TGCGCCAGCACCGCCGACAGGGTGGACACTGAAGCTTTCTTT
clone_size: NA; j_call: TRBJ1-1; v_call: TRBV6-1; d_call: NA; cdr3_aa: CASRRLNTEAFF; cdr3_nt: TGTGCCAGCCGGAGACTGAACACTGAAGCTTTCTTT
clone_size: NA; j_call: TRBJ1-1; v_call: TRBV6-1; d_call: NA; cdr3_aa: CASSSRTGGTEAFF; cdr3_nt: TGTGCCAGCAGTTCAAGGACCGGGGGCACTGAAGCTTTCTTT
clone_size: NA; j_call: TRBJ1-6; v_call: TRBV5-4; d_call: NA; cdr3_aa: CASSLEAGFYNSPLHF; cdr3_nt: TGTGCCAGCAGCTTGGAGGCAGGGTTCTATAATTCACCCCTCCACTTT
clone_size: NA; j_call: TRBJ1-1; v_call: TRBV4-1; d_call: NA; cdr3_aa: CASSQVFIYGPGTQKAFF; cdr3_nt: TGCGCCAGCAGCCAAGTTTTTATCTACGGACCGGGAACGCAAAAAGCTTTCTTT
clone_size: NA; j_call: TRBJ2-1; v_call: TRBV4-3; d_call: TRBD2; cdr3_aa: CASSQEAGGYTYNEQFF; cdr3_nt: TGCGCCAGCAGCCAAGAGGCGGGGGGGTACACCTACAATGAGCAGTTCTTC
clone_size: few; j_call: TRBJ1-6; v_call: TRBV27; d_call: TRBD1; cdr3_aa: CASKPLQGVLNSPLHF; cdr3_nt: TGTGCCAGCAAACCTCTACAGGGGGTTCTCAATTCACCCCTCCACTTT
clone_size: NA; j_call: TRBJ1-5; v_call: TRBV5-6; d_call: TRBD1; cdr3_aa: CASSLRIPGQGSNQPQHF; cdr3_nt: TGTGCCAGCAGCTTAAGAATACCGGGACAGGGTAGCAATCAGCCCCAGCATTTT
clone_size: NA; j_call: TRBJ2-3; v_call: TRBV7-8; d_call: NA; cdr3_aa: CASSPLSTLTDTQYF; cdr3_nt: TGTGCCAGCAGCCCCTTGTCTACTCTCACAGATACGCAGTATTTT
clone_size: NA; j_call: TRBJ2-7; v_call: TRBV10-3; d_call: NA; cdr3_aa: CAISASSGQRREQYF; cdr3_nt: TGTGCCATCAGTGCGTCGAGCGGGCAGAGGCGGGAGCAGTACTTC
clone_size: NA; j_call: TRBJ1-6; v_call: TRBV6-5; d_call: NA; cdr3_aa: CASTPGQQNSPLHF; cdr3_nt: TGTGCCAGCACCCCCGGACAGCAAAATTCACCCCTCCACTTT
clone_size: NA; j_call: TRBJ2-3; v_call: TRBV5-1; d_call: TRBD1; cdr3_aa: CASSPGGEPSTDTQYF; cdr3_nt: TGCGCCAGCAGCCCAGGGGGAGAGCCTAGCACAGATACGCAGTATTTT
clone_size: few; j_call: TRBJ2-7; v_call: TRBV28; d_call: TRBD1; cdr3_aa: CASRTGGSYEQYF; cdr3_nt: TGTGCCAGCCGGACAGGGGGGTCCTACGAGCAGTACTTC
clone_size: once; j_call: TRBJ2-5; v_call: TRBV5-1; d_call: NA; cdr3_aa: CASSLELAQETQYF; cdr3_nt: TGCGCCAGCAGCTTGGAGTTAGCCCAAGAGACCCAGTACTTC
clone_size: NA; j_call: TRBJ1-5; v_call: TRBV27; d_call: NA; cdr3_aa: CASRRDSFYSNQPQHF; cdr3_nt: TGTGCCAGCAGAAGAGACAGTTTTTATAGCAATCAGCCCCAGCATTTT
clone_size: NA; j_call: TRBJ2-3; v_call: TRBV7-3; d_call: TRBD2; cdr3_aa: CASSLRPGTSGGRTILLPDTQYF; cdr3_nt: TGTGCCAGCAGCTTAAGGCCAGGCACTAGCGGGGGGAGGACTATTCTCCTCCCAGATACGCAGTATTTT
clone_size: NA; j_call: TRBJ2-3; v_call: TRBV7-6; d_call: TRBD1; cdr3_aa: CASSLALGGRADTQYF; cdr3_nt: TGTGCCAGCAGCTTAGCCCTAGGGGGCCGGGCGGATACGCAGTATTTT
clone_size: NA; j_call: TRBJ1-5; v_call: TRBV6-5; d_call: NA; cdr3_aa: CASRQQGSNQPQHF; cdr3_nt: TGTGCCAGCAGGCAACAGGGTAGCAATCAGCCCCAGCATTTT
clone_size: few; j_call: TRBJ2-7; v_call: TRBV12-5; d_call: TRBD1; cdr3_aa: CASGFFWTGRVEQYF; cdr3_nt: TGTGCTAGTGGTTTTTTCTGGACAGGGCGGGTAGAGCAGTACTTC
clone_size: NA; j_call: TRBJ1-2; v_call: TRBV5-6; d_call: NA; cdr3_aa: CASSYSGRSPYNYGYTF; cdr3_nt: TGTGCCAGCAGCTACAGTGGCAGATCGCCGTACAACTATGGCTACACCTTC
clone_size: NA; j_call: TRBJ2-3; v_call: TRBV2; d_call: TRBD2; cdr3_aa: CASSVRGGSTDTQYF; cdr3_nt: TGTGCCAGCAGTGTCCGCGGGGGGAGCACAGATACGCAGTATTTT
clone_size: NA; j_call: TRBJ2-7; v_call: TRBV5-4; d_call: TRBD2; cdr3_aa: CASSLRYPGGWHEQYF; cdr3_nt: TGTGCCAGCAGCTTGAGGTACCCCGGGGGGTGGCACGAGCAGTACTTC
clone_size: NA; j_call: TRBJ2-1; v_call: TRBV5-1; d_call: TRBD2; cdr3_aa: CASSLGQTSGGIYNEQFF; cdr3_nt: TGCGCCAGCAGCTTGGGACAGACTAGCGGGGGTATCTACAATGAGCAGTTCTTC
clone_size: NA; j_call: TRBJ2-7; v_call: TRBV13; d_call: TRBD1; cdr3_aa: CASSTNRGPYEQYF; cdr3_nt: TGTGCCAGCAGCACTAACAGGGGACCTTACGAGCAGTACTTC
clone_size: NA; j_call: TRBJ2-7; v_call: TRBV7-9; d_call: NA; cdr3_aa: CASSQLSYEQYF; cdr3_nt: TGTGCCAGCAGCCAACTTTCCTACGAGCAGTACTTC
clone_size: few; j_call: TRBJ2-7; v_call: TRBV4-1; d_call: NA; cdr3_aa: CASSPPGGKGSSYEQYF; cdr3_nt: TGCGCCAGCAGCCCACCCGGAGGTAAAGGGAGCTCCTACGAGCAGTACTTC